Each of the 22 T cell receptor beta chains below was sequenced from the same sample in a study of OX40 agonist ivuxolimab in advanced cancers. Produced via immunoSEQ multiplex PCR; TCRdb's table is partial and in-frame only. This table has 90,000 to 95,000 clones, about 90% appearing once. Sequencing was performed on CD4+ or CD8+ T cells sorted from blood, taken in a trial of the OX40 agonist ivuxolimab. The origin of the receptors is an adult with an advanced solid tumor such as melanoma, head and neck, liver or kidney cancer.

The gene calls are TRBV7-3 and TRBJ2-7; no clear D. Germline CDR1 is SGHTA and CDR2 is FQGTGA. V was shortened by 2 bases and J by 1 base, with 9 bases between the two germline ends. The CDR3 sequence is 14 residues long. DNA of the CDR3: TGTGCCAGCAGCTTATCGGGCGCTTCCTACGAGCAGTACTTC. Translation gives CASSLSGASYEQYF.

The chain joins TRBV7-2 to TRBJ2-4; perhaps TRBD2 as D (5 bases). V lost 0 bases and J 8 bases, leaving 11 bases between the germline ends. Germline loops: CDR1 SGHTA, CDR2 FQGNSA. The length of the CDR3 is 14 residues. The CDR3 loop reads CASSLASGADIQYF. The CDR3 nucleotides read TGTGCCAGCAGCTTAGCGTCAGGAGCGGACATTCAGTACTTC.

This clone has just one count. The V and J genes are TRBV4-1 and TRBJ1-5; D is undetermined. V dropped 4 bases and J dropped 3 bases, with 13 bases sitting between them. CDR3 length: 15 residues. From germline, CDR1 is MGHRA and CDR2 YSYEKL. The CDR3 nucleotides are TGCGCCAGCAGCCTCCTAGGTGGGGTCAATCAGCCCCAGCATTTT. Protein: CASSLLGGVNQPQHF.

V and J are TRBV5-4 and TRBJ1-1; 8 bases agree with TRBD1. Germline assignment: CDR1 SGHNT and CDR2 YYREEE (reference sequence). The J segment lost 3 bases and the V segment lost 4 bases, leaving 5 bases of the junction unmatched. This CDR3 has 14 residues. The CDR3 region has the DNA TGTGCCAGCAGCATGGACAGGGCGGACACTGAAGCTTTCTTT. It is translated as CASSMDRADTEAFF.

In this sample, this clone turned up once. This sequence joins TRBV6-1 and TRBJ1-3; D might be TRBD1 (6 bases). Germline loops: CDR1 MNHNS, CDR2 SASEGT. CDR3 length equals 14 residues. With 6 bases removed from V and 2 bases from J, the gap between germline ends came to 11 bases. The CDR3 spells CASRQGTTGNTIYF. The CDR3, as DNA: TGTGCCAGCAGACAGGGTACTACTGGAAACACCATATATTTT.

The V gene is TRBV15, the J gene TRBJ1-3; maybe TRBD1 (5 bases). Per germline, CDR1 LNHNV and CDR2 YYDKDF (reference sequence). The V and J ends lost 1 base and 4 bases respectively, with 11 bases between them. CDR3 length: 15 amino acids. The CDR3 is CATSRGQQSGNTIYF. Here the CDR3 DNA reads TGTGCCACCAGCAGAGGACAGCAGTCGGGAAACACCATATATTTT.

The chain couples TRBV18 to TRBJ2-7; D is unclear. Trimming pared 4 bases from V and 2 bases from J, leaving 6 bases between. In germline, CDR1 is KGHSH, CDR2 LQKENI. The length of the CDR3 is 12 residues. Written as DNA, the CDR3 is TGTGCCAGCTCACGCCTCACCTACGAGCAGTACTTC. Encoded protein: CASSRLTYEQYF.

CDR3 sequence: CASSLIGSGSRAGELFF. CDR3 nucleotides: TGTGCCAGCAGTTTAATAGGTAGCGGGAGTAGGGCCGGGGAGCTGTTTTTT. The rearrangement uses TRBV28 and TRBJ2-2, with 9 nucleotides matching TRBD2. The CDR3 contains 17 residues. Germline CDR1 and CDR2: MDHEN and SYDVKM. The V segment lost 2 bases and the J segment 6 bases; nucleotides outside the gene matches: 10.

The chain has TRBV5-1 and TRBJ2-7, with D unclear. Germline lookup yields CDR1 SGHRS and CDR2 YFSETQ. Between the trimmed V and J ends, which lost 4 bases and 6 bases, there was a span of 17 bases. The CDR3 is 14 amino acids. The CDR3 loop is CASSVGSRESEQYF. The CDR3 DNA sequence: TGCGCCAGCAGCGTAGGGTCAAGAGAAAGCGAGCAGTACTTC.

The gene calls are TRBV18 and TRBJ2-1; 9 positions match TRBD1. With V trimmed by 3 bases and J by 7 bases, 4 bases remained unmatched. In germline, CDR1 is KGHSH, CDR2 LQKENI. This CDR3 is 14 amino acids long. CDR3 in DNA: TGTGCCAGCTCACCCCGGGACAGGGTAAATGAGCAGTTCTTC. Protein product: CASSPRDRVNEQFF.

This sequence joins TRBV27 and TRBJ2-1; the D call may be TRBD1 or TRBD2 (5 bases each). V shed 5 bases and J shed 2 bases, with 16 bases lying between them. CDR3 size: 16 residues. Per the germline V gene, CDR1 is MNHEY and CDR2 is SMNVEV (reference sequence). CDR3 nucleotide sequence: TGTGCCAGCAGTATCCTTTCGGGACGAACCTACAATGAGCAGTTCTTC. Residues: CASSILSGRTYNEQFF.

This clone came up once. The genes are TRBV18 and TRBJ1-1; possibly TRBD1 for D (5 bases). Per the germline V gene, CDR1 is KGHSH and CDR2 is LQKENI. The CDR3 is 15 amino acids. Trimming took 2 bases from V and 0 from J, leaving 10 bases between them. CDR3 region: CASSPGGVVNTEAFF. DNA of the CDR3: TGTGCCAGCTCACCAGGAGGGGTCGTGAACACTGAAGCTTTCTTT.

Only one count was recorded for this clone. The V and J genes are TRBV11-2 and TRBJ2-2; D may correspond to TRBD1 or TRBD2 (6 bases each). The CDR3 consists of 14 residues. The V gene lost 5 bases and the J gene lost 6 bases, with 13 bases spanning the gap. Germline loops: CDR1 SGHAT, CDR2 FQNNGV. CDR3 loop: CASSEGGWAGELFF. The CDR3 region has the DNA TGTGCCAGCAGCGAGGGGGGATGGGCCGGGGAGCTGTTTTTT. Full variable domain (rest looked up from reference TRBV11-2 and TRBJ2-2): EAGVAQSPRYKIIEKRQSVAFWCNPISGHATLYWYQQILGQGPKLLIQFQNNGVVDDSQLPKDRFSAERLKGVDSTLKIQPAKLEDSAVYLCASSEGGWAGELFFGEGSRLTVL.

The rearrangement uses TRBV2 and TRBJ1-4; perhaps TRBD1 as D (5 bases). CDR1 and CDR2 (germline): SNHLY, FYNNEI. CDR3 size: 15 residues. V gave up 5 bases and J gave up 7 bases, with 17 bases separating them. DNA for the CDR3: TGTGCCAGCAGTAGGACCGGGATAGGGGCTGAAAAACTGTTTTTT. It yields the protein CASSRTGIGAEKLFF. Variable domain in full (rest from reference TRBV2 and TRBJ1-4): EPEVTQTPSHQVTQMGQEVILRCVPISNHLYFYWYRQILGQKVEFLVSFYNNEISEKSEIFDDQFSVERPDGSNFTLKIRSTKLEDSAMYFCASSRTGIGAEKLFFGSGTQLSVL.

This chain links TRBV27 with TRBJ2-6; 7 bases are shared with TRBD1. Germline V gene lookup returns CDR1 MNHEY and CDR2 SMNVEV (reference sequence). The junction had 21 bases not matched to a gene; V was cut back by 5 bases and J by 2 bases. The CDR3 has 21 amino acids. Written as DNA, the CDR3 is TGTGCCAGCAGTACCCGGACCCTTGGACAGGTGGGGGTTCCTGGGGCCAACGTCCTGACTTTC. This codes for CASSTRTLGQVGVPGANVLTF.

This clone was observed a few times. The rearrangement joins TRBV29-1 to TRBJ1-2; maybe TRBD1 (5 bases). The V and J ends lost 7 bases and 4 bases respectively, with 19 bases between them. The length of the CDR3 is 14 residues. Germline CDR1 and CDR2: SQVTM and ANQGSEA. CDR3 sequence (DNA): TGCAGCGCGGCTGGGGGGACGCTGGCCTATGGCTACACCTTC. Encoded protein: CSAAGGTLAYGYTF. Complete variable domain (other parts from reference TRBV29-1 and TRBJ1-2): SAVISQKPSRDICQRGTSLTIQCQVDSQVTMMFWYRQQPGQSLTLIATANQGSEATYESGFVIDKFPISRPNLTFSTLTVSNMSPEDSSIYLCSAAGGTLAYGYTFGSGTRLTVV.

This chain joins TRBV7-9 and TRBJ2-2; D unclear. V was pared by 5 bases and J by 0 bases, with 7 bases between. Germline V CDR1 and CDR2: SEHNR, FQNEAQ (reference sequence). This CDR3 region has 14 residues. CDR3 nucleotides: TGTGCCAGCAGCCTTTCTACGAACACCGGGGAGCTGTTTTTT. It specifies CASSLSTNTGELFF.

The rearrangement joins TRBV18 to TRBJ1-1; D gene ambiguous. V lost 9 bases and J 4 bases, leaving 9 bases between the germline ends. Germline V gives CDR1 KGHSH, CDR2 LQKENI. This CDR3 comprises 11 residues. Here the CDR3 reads CASGVITEAFF. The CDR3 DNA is TGTGCCAGTGGAGTTATCACTGAAGCTTTCTTT.

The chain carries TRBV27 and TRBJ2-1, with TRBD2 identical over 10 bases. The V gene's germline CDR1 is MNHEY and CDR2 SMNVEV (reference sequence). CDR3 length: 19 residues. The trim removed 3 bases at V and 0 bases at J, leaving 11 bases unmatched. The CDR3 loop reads CASSFYGSGRFSSYNEQFF. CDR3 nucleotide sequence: TGTGCCAGCAGTTTCTATGGTAGCGGGAGGTTTAGCTCCTACAATGAGCAGTTCTTC.

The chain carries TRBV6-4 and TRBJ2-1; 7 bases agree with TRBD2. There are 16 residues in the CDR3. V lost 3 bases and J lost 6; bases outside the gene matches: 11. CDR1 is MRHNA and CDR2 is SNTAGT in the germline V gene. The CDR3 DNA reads TGTGCCAGCAGTGAGGGGTATGGCGGGAGATCCAATGAGCAGTTCTTC. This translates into CASSEGYGGRSNEQFF.

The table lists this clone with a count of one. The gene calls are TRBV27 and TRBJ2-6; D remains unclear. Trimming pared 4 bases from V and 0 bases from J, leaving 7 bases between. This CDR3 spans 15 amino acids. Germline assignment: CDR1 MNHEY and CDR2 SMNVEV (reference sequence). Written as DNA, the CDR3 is TGTGCCAGCAGTTCGCCCCACTCTGGGGCCAACGTCCTGACTTTC. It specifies CASSSPHSGANVLTF.

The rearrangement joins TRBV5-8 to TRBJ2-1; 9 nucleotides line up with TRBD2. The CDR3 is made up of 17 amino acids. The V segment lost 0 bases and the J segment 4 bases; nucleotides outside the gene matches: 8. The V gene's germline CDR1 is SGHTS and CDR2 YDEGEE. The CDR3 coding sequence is TGTGCCAGCAGCTTGGCCAGGAGGACTAGCGTGTACAATGAGCAGTTCTTC. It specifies CASSLARRTSVYNEQFF.